Presented here are 26 T cell receptor beta chains from one specimen sequenced in a study of T-cell reconstitution after alpha-beta-depleted transplantation in children (dated by TCRdb to the mid-2010s). Receptor amplification or capture employed PCR. Instrument on record: Illumina HiSeq 2500. TCR library preparation used molecular barcoding, with unique molecular identifiers applied to normalize quantification of the TCRbeta repertoire. The raw public data were reprocessed by TCRdb itself: fastp quality trimming at Q25, MiXCR clonotype calling, in-frame beta chains only. For every CDR3 protein sequence, its rows merge into one entry that carries the most common genes and DNA. Counted in this sample were about 640,000 distinct CDR3 sequences; 15% to 20% of them appeared once. The ten largest clonotypes hold 1.1% of the sample. The sample consisted of PBMCs from the stem cell graft donor, taken from the stem cell graft. The receptors shown here come from a human donor who donated a stem cell graft to a child with acute myeloid leukemia.

CDR3 DNA: TGTGCCAGCCGAGGGATGGGGCACACCGGGGAGCTGTTTTTT. As protein: CASRGMGHTGELFF. The V gene is TRBV25-1, the J gene TRBJ2-2; tentatively, D is TRBD1 or TRBD2 (5 bases each). The CDR3 extends over 14 amino acids. The germline V and J ends were trimmed by 8 bases and 3 bases, with 13 bases remaining between them. Germline CDR1 reads MGHDK; CDR2 reads SYGVNS.

This chain uses TRBV11-2 with TRBJ1-6; 10 nucleotides align to TRBD1. V gave up 6 bases and J gave up 4 bases; unmatched junction bases: 6. Germline-derived CDR1 and CDR2 are SGHAT and FQNNGV. The CDR3 is 16 residues long. The CDR3 spells CASSPDRGLYNSPLHF. CDR3 bases: TGTGCCAGCAGTCCCGACAGGGGGCTGTATAATTCACCCCTCCACTTT.

The table lists this clonotype with many counts. The chain combines TRBV6-1 with TRBJ1-1; D is perhaps TRBD1 (5 bases). The CDR3 is 15 amino acids. Germline V gene lookup returns CDR1 MNHNS and CDR2 SASEGT. V was trimmed by 7 bases and J by 3 bases, leaving 18 bases between them. CDR3 coding DNA: TGTGCCAGCATAAGCGGGGGATCAGGACACACTGAAGCTTTCTTT. Translating gives CASISGGSGHTEAFF.

This clonotype has only one observation. The chain recombines TRBV29-1 with TRBJ2-4, with D perhaps being TRBD1 or TRBD2 (7 bases each). Germline V lookup: CDR1 SQVTM, CDR2 ANQGSEA. The germline V and J ends were trimmed by 6 bases and 8 bases, with 23 bases remaining between them. The CDR3 consists of 15 residues. The CDR3 region has the DNA TGCAGCGTCCTCGCGGGGGAGGGGGCAGGTGACATTCAGTACTTC. It codes for CSVLAGEGAGDIQYF.

This clonotype was detected ten times or more. The V call is TRBV7-2, the J call TRBJ2-1; D unclear. Trimming cost V 7 bases and J 3 bases, with 19 bases left between them. This CDR3 is 16 amino acids long. Germline CDR1 SGHTA, CDR2 FQGNSA. DNA of the CDR3: TGTGCCAGCACCTCCTTAGGGTCGACTTACTACAATGAGCAGTTCTTC. It translates to CASTSLGSTYYNEQFF.

The chain is built from TRBV20-1 and TRBJ1-5, with 9 bases identical to TRBD1. The ends lost 6 bases at V and 4 bases at J; junction bases unmatched: 10. The CDR3 length is 15 residues. Germline V gives CDR1 DFQATT, CDR2 SNEGSKA (reference sequence). The CDR3 DNA reads TGCAGTGCCATGACAGGGGGGTATTATAATCAGCCCCAGCATTTT. Translating gives CSAMTGGYYNQPQHF.

This chain joins TRBV6-2 or TRBV6-3 and TRBJ2-7, with D unresolved. This CDR3 comprises 12 residues. The germline CDR1 and CDR2 sequences are MNHEY and SVGEGT. V was shortened by 4 bases and J by 2 bases, with 6 bases between the two germline ends. CDR3 amino acids: CASSSRTYEQYV. CDR3 bases: TGTGCCAGCAGTTCGCGCACCTACGAGCAGTACGTC.

Many counts were recorded for this clonotype. The chain couples TRBV20-1 to TRBJ2-7; 8 bases map to TRBD1. The trim removed 6 bases at V and 4 bases at J, leaving 14 bases unmatched. This CDR3 is built from 15 residues. Germline V gene data show CDR1 as DFQATT and CDR2 as SNEGSKA (reference sequence). CDR3: CSAQQDRAGSYEQYF. Here the CDR3 DNA reads TGCAGTGCCCAGCAGGACAGGGCAGGATCTTACGAGCAGTACTTC.

The gene calls are TRBV28 and TRBJ1-1; D might be TRBD1 (5 bases). CDR1 MDHEN and CDR2 SYDVKM come from the germline V gene. The CDR3 sequence is 12 residues long. Trimming left V 10 bases short and J 4 bases short, with 13 bases between. This chain's CDR3 is CATGKGSTEAFF. CDR3 in DNA: TGTGCCACGGGTAAGGGGAGCACTGAAGCTTTCTTT.

This clonotype was counted only a few times. This chain links TRBV12-3 or TRBV12-4 with TRBJ1-5; TRBD1 might be the D (5 bases). The germline V and J ends were trimmed by 8 bases and 1 base, with 12 bases remaining between them. CDR3 size: 14 residues. CDR3 protein: CASHLKGSNQPQHF. DNA of the CDR3: TGTGCCAGCCACCTTAAGGGGAGCAATCAGCCCCAGCATTTT.

V and J are TRBV7-9 and TRBJ1-5; TRBD1 is a possible D gene (6 bases). Trimming shortened V by 5 bases and J by 5 bases, and 16 bases separated the two germline ends. Germline assignment: CDR1 SEHNR and CDR2 FQNEAQ (reference sequence). The CDR3 spans 15 residues. The DNA of the CDR3 is TGTGCCAGCAGCCCAAATGCAGGGGACCATCAGCCCCAGCATTTT. It is translated as CASSPNAGDHQPQHF.

This clonotype appeared a few times. The chain employs TRBV28 and TRBJ2-1; maybe TRBD2 (6 bases). The V gene lost 7 bases and the J gene lost 4 bases, with 17 bases spanning the gap. Germline V gene lookup returns CDR1 MDHEN and CDR2 SYDVKM. There are 15 residues in the CDR3. The CDR3 nucleotides are TGTGCCAGCACCGTTTTGGGGGGAGCGTACAATGAGCAGTTCTTC. Its protein is CASTVLGGAYNEQFF.

In its sample, this clonotype was seen many times. V is TRBV10-3 and J is TRBJ2-1; TRBD2 might be the D (6 bases). Germline V CDR1 and CDR2: ENHRY, SYGVKD. The CDR3 is 13 residues long. V was trimmed by 8 bases and J by 6 bases, leaving 14 bases between them. DNA of the CDR3: TGTGCCATCGGTAGGGCGGGAACCAATGAGCAGTTCTTC. Protein sequence: CAIGRAGTNEQFF.

This chain connects TRBV7-2 to TRBJ2-3, with 8 bases that match TRBD2. CDR3 length: 16 amino acids. V trimming: 3 bases; J trimming: 0 bases; junction bases outside the gene matches: 5. Germline CDR1 reads SGHTA; CDR2 reads FQGNSA. The CDR3 here is CASSFGKRGSTDTQYF. In DNA, the CDR3 is TGTGCCAGCAGCTTTGGGAAGCGGGGGAGCACAGATACGCAGTATTTT.

Concerning this clonotype itself: Being one base from a much bigger clone, this may be a read error. The chain recombines TRBV20-1 with TRBJ2-5, with D perhaps matching TRBD2 (5 bases). The CDR3 contains 11 residues. Trimming stripped 5 bases from V and 6 bases from J, with 10 bases between. Looked up from germline, CDR1 is DFQATT and CDR2 is SNEGSKA (reference sequence). In DNA, the CDR3 is TGCAGTGCTCCCCGGGAAAAGACCCAGTACTTC. Residues: CSAPREKTQYF.

This clonotype was observed at least ten times. The chain joins TRBV20-1 to TRBJ1-4; D perhaps matches TRBD1 (5 bases). The CDR3 runs 14 residues. The V and J ends lost 6 bases and 5 bases respectively, with 16 bases between them. CDR1 DFQATT and CDR2 SNEGSKA come from the germline V gene (reference sequence). This CDR3 is CSALIAGRNEKLFF. CDR3 sequence (DNA): TGCAGTGCCCTCATTGCGGGGCGAAATGAAAAACTGTTTTTT.

This clonotype was counted many times. V usage is TRBV24-1 and J usage is TRBJ2-7, with TRBD1 matching over 8 bases. CDR1 is KGHDR, CDR2 SFDVKD, per germline. V shed 6 bases, J shed 0 bases, and the junction held 9 bases outside the gene matches. The CDR3 runs to 16 residues. CDR3 in amino acids: CATSPGGQGLSYEQYF. The CDR3 DNA is TGTGCCACCAGTCCCGGAGGACAGGGACTCTCCTACGAGCAGTACTTC.

This clonotype has more than one count but fewer than ten. V gene TRBV5-6 combines with J gene TRBJ1-4, with D maybe TRBD1 (6 bases). Germline-derived CDR1 and CDR2 are SGHDT and YYEEEE. The ends were cut back, 4 bases at V and 6 bases at J, with 13 bases in the middle. The CDR3 covers 14 residues. The DNA for the CDR3 is TGTGCCAGCAGCCTCCAGGGGCGGGATGAAAAACTGTTTTTT. It yields the protein CASSLQGRDEKLFF. The full variable domain, rest sourced from reference TRBV5-6 and TRBJ1-4, is DAGVTQSPTHLIKTRGQQVTLRCSPKSGHDTVSWYQQALGQGPQFIFQYYEEEERQRGNFPDRFSGHQFPNYSSELNVNALLLGDSALYLCASSLQGRDEKLFFGSGTQLSVL.

This clonotype has just a few counts. This chain joins TRBV12-3 or TRBV12-4 and TRBJ2-2; possibly TRBD1 for D (5 bases). Between the trimmed V and J ends, which lost 6 bases and 0 bases, there was a span of 14 bases. The CDR3 spans 16 residues. The CDR3 region has the DNA TGTGCCAGCAGCCTCAAACAGGTCGCGAACACCGGGGAGCTGTTTTTT. Its protein is CASSLKQVANTGELFF.

About this clonotype: A read error may explain this, as a much larger clone is one base away. The chain couples TRBV20-1 to TRBJ1-5, with unresolved D. Looked up from germline, CDR1 is DFQATT and CDR2 is SNEGSKA (reference sequence). CDR3 length: 13 residues. V gave up 3 bases and J gave up 9 bases, with 15 bases separating them. Here the CDR3 DNA reads TGCAGTGCTAGGGCAGGTCTGTACCGGCCCCAGCATTTT. It codes for CSARAGLYRPQHF.

The rearrangement uses TRBV13 and TRBJ2-7; tentative D call: TRBD2 (5 bases). V was cut by 6 bases and J by 0 bases, with 15 bases left in between. Per germline, CDR1 PRHDT and CDR2 FYEKMQ (reference sequence). The CDR3 totals 15 residues. The CDR3 DNA sequence: TGTGCCAGCAGTTATTTGGACTCCTTCTCCTACGAGCAGTACTTC. Amino acids: CASSYLDSFSYEQYF. Filled out from reference TRBV13 and TRBJ2-7, the complete variable domain reads AAGVIQSPRHLIKEKRETATLKCYPIPRHDTVYWYQQGPGQDPQFLISFYEKMQSDKGSIPDRFSAQQFSDYHSELNMSSLELGDSALYFCASSYLDSFSYEQYFGPGTRLTVT.

The chain is built from TRBV6-5 and TRBJ2-7; 8 bases are shared with TRBD2. Germline V lookup: CDR1 MNHEY, CDR2 SVGAGI. The CDR3 has 16 amino acids. Trimming removed 2 bases from V and 2 bases from J; junction bases left unmatched: 8. The CDR3 region has the DNA TGTGCCAGCAGTTACATCTCGGGGGGGAGCCCCTACGAGCAGTACTTC. It specifies CASSYISGGSPYEQYF.

The CDR3 region is CASSWGDSPRETQYF. The CDR3 coding sequence is TGCGCCAGCAGCTGGGGGGACAGTCCGAGGGAGACCCAGTACTTC. The rearrangement uses TRBV5-1 and TRBJ2-5; perhaps TRBD1 as D (7 bases). CDR1 and CDR2 (germline): SGHRS, YFSETQ. V was clipped by 3 bases and J by 5 bases, with 17 bases between them. CDR3 length equals 15 residues.

J is TRBJ2-2 and V is TRBV5-1; 11 bases agree with TRBD2. This CDR3 is 16 amino acids long. V gave up 4 bases and J gave up 1 base; unmatched junction bases: 3. Germline V lookup: CDR1 SGHRS, CDR2 YFSETQ. Here the CDR3 reads CASSQGTSGNTGELFF. CDR3 DNA: TGCGCCAGCAGCCAGGGGACTAGCGGGAACACCGGGGAGCTGTTTTTT.

This clonotype was detected many times. V is TRBV10-3 and J is TRBJ2-1; D not resolved. The germline V gene encodes CDR1 ENHRY and CDR2 SYGVKD. The ends were cut back, 4 bases at V and 6 bases at J, with 10 bases in the middle. CDR3 size: 13 residues. CDR3 DNA sequence: TGTGCCATCAGTGTCGAGGTCGTCAATGAGCAGTTCTTC. Translating it yields CAISVEVVNEQFF.

The chain has TRBV5-6 and TRBJ2-5; D ambiguous. V shed 0 bases and J shed 3 bases, with 6 bases lying between them. The germline CDR1 and CDR2 sequences are SGHDT and YYEEEE. CDR3 size: 13 residues. CDR3 nucleotides: TGTGCCAGCAGCTTGGTCCTCAAAGAGACCCAGTACTTC. Its translation: CASSLVLKETQYF.